The entry below describes one TCR beta chain. Its antigen is unknown. The CDR3 runs 15 residues. Trimming took 6 bases from V and 1 from J, leaving 12 bases between them. The germline gives CDR1 KGHDR, CDR2 SFDVKD. These data come from a study of T-cell memory formation after mild COVID-19. General study findings and limits: Whereas later expanders leaned CD4+, clones contracting day 15 to 85 showed a balanced CD4/CD8 makeup. Most CD4+ clones that shrank were in CM and EM, while CD8+ ones turned up in EMRA.

Researchers used 5'RACE with constant-segment primers to make TCR alpha and TCR beta cDNA libraries that carry sample barcodes and UMIs. One entry per CDR3 protein, called by TCRdb with MiXCR from the 5' RACE reads. The sample lists some 110,000 distinct CDR3 sequences; roughly 12% were seen once. The sequencing sample was made of PBMCs or a T cell subset sorted from them (not recorded which). The receptor was isolated from an adult woman who had mild COVID-19 (a few samples of this study predate the infection). Cell type and time point are not known. The chain recombines TRBV24-1 with TRBJ2-1; D might be TRBD2 (5 bases). DNA of the CDR3: TGTGCCACCAGTCCGAGCGGCGGATCCTACAATGAGCAGTTCTTC. Translation gives CATSPSGGSYNEQFF.